Listed here are 18 T cell receptor beta chains from one sample, sequenced in a study of cytomegalovirus exposure and HLA in healthy donors (dated by TCRdb to about 2017). The library was obtained by the immunoSEQ multiplex PCR assay. A mixture of 60 forward primers for TCR Vbeta segments and 13 reverse primers for TCR Jbeta segments was used in the multiplex PCR. Drawn from immuneACCESS, this table holds only the in-frame rearrangements with V and J called that TCRdb kept. Clones are partly lost; checked studies trace under half to an unresolved V gene and leave the rest unexplained. In this sample the table shows 180,000 or so clones, under 85% of which occur a single time. 2.5% to 3.5% of the sample belongs to the ten largest clones. The specimen sequenced was PBMCs. These TCRs come from a female donor in good health and CMV-seronegative.

About this clone itself: Other DNA sequences within the sample encode an identical CDR3. The V call is TRBV28, the J call TRBJ1-5, with 9 bases matching TRBD1. This CDR3 contains 15 residues. Germline V gene data show CDR1 as MDHEN and CDR2 as SYDVKM. Losses at the gene ends were 6 bases for V and 3 bases for J; bases not matched to a gene: 6. CDR3 DNA: TGTGCCAGCAGCATGACAGGGGGGAACAATCAGCCCCAGCATTTT. As protein: CASSMTGGNNQPQHF.

The DNA of the CDR3 is TGCGCCAGCAGTCCGCGACAAACAGTAACCTACGAGCAGTACTTC. Translated, it gives CASSPRQTVTYEQYF. The chain has TRBV5-1 and TRBJ2-7; D is uncertain. This CDR3 spans 15 amino acids. Germline V CDR1 and CDR2: SGHRS, YFSETQ. V dropped 5 bases and J dropped 2 bases, with 17 bases sitting between them.

The J gene is TRBJ2-3, the V gene TRBV7-3; no reliable D call. This CDR3 contains 15 residues. Germline V gives CDR1 SGHTA, CDR2 FQGTGA. V lost 5 bases and J lost 0, with 12 bases in between. This CDR3 reads CASSPRQVSTDTQYF. CDR3 in DNA: TGTGCCAGCAGCCCTCGACAAGTTAGCACAGATACGCAGTATTTT.

V is TRBV4-1 and J is TRBJ2-7; possibly TRBD1 for D (6 bases). Germline CDR1 and CDR2: MGHRA and YSYEKL. The CDR3 spans 14 residues. The ends were cut back, 0 bases at V and 2 bases at J, with 8 bases in the middle. The CDR3 bases are TGCGCCAGCAGCCAAGACAGGGGACCCTACGAGCAGTACTTC. Translating it yields CASSQDRGPYEQYF.

V gene TRBV30 combines with J gene TRBJ1-1, with no clear D. CDR3 length equals 14 residues. Germline V lookup: CDR1 GTSNPN, CDR2 SVGIG (reference sequence). Trimming removed 3 bases from V and 1 base from J, with 12 bases in between. CDR3 sequence: CAWRTLLGNTEAFF. The CDR3 nucleotides are TGTGCCTGGAGGACACTCTTGGGGAACACTGAAGCTTTCTTT.

The rearrangement joins TRBV6-1 to TRBJ2-3, with D maybe TRBD1 (5 bases). The germline CDR1 and CDR2 sequences are MNHNS and SASEGT. The CDR3 loop spans 13 amino acids. With 9 bases removed from V and 3 bases from J, the gap between germline ends came to 13 bases. The DNA of the CDR3 is TGTGCCAGTCGTGCAGGGCAGACAGATACGCAGTATTTT. Its protein product is CASRAGQTDTQYF.

This clone was seen more than once but under ten times. The chain employs TRBV18 and TRBJ1-2, with 11 bases aligning to TRBD1. This CDR3 spans 15 amino acids. The V gene's germline CDR1 is KGHSH and CDR2 LQKENI. Trimming took 10 bases from V and 0 from J; bases not matched to a gene: 7. CDR3 nucleotides: TGTGCCACCAAAGGACAGGGGGCGACTAACTATGGCTACACCTTC. Its translation is CATKGQGATNYGYTF.

This chain links TRBV5-1 with TRBJ1-5; D not resolved. In germline, CDR1 is SGHRS, CDR2 YFSETQ. V was shortened by 4 bases and J by 2 bases, with 10 bases between the two germline ends. This CDR3 contains 14 residues. DNA of the CDR3: TGCGCCAGCAGCGGCGGGGTTGGCAATCAGCCCCAGCATTTT. Its translation is CASSGGVGNQPQHF. Full variable domain (remainder filled in from reference TRBV5-1 and TRBJ1-5): KAGVTQTPRYLIKTRGQQVTLSCSPISGHRSVSWYQQTPGQGLQFLFEYFSETQRNKGNFPGRFSGRQFSNSRSEMNVSTLELGDSALYLCASSGGVGNQPQHFGDGTRLSIL.

This CDR3 is CASSFETGSREQYF. CDR3 DNA: TGTGCCAGCAGCTTCGAGACCGGGAGCCGCGAGCAGTACTTC. The V gene is TRBV7-6, the J gene TRBJ2-7; tentatively, D is TRBD2 (6 bases). CDR1 SGHVS and CDR2 FNYEAQ come from the germline V gene. The CDR3 covers 14 residues. The V and J ends lost 3 bases and 6 bases respectively, with 15 bases between them.

On this clone itself: Compared with germline, one end of the junction differs, possibly owing to a read error. The chain is built from TRBV29-1 and TRBJ2-5, with 7 bases identical to TRBD1. Matching the DNA end better, TRBJ2-7 makes the J call doubtful. This CDR3 contains 14 residues. Germline values: CDR1 SQVTM, CDR2 ANQGSEA. The CDR3 reads CSAERRQGDYEQYF. CDR3 nucleotides: TGCAGCGCTGAAAGAAGACAGGGCGACTACGAGCAGTACTTC.

Remarks on this clone: Additional DNA sequences in this sample encode the identical CDR3. This chain joins TRBV9 and TRBJ2-5, with D perhaps matching TRBD1 (5 bases). Trimming removed 0 bases from V and 5 bases from J, with 8 bases in between. Germline assignment: CDR1 SGDLS and CDR2 YYNGEE. This CDR3 region has 13 residues. The CDR3 reads CASSVEQDETQYF. The CDR3 DNA follows: TGTGCCAGCAGCGTAGAACAGGACGAGACCCAGTACTTC.

This clone was found a few times. The chain couples TRBV6-1 to TRBJ1-4; 7 bases map to TRBD1. This CDR3 comprises 15 residues. J was trimmed by 10 bases and V by 3 bases; bases with no gene match: 11. Germline V gene data show CDR1 as MNHNS and CDR2 as SASEGT. CDR3 sequence: CASSEGQIQSGKLFF. CDR3 coding DNA: TGTGCCAGCAGTGAGGGACAGATCCAGTCAGGAAAACTGTTTTTT.

This rearrangement joins TRBV14 to TRBJ1-2; TRBD1 agrees at 7 bases. The germline V gene has CDR1 SGHDN and CDR2 FVKESK. This CDR3 is built from 14 residues. With V trimmed by 3 bases and J by 6 bases, 7 bases remained unmatched. The CDR3 spells CASSHHRGSDGYTF. In DNA form, the CDR3 reads TGTGCCAGCAGCCACCACAGGGGTTCTGATGGCTACACCTTC.

J is TRBJ1-2 and V is TRBV9; 9 bases line up with TRBD1. V shed 2 bases and J 2 bases; nucleotides not matched to a gene: 4. The CDR3 contains 15 residues. In germline, CDR1 is SGDLS, CDR2 YYNGEE. CDR3 bases: TGTGCCAGCAGCGTCTCCGGGACAGGGAACTATGGCTACACCTTC. This codes for CASSVSGTGNYGYTF.

The chain is built from TRBV28 and TRBJ2-7; 10 bases fit TRBD2. The CDR3 has 14 residues. CDR1 is MDHEN, CDR2 SYDVKM, per germline. Losses at the gene ends were 2 bases for V and 6 bases for J; bases not matched to a gene: 4. CDR3 residues: CASSLLAGAGEQYF. The CDR3 region has the DNA TGTGCCAGCAGTTTACTAGCGGGAGCGGGCGAGCAGTACTTC.

The sample holds many counts of this clone. The chain carries TRBV5-4 and TRBJ1-5; TRBD1 aligns across 7 bases. CDR3 length equals 13 residues. In germline, CDR1 is SGHNT, CDR2 YYREEE (reference sequence). With 0 bases clipped from V and 7 bases from J, the junction kept 1 base outside the gene matches. The CDR3 region is CASSLDRGQPQHF. CDR3 nucleotide sequence: TGTGCCAGCAGCTTGGACAGGGGACAGCCCCAGCATTTT.

V gene TRBV6-6 combines with J gene TRBJ1-5; a weak D match, TRBD1 (6 bases). This CDR3 comprises 15 residues. Trimming pared 2 bases from V and 1 base from J, leaving 9 bases between. Germline CDR1 and CDR2: MNHNY and SVGAGI (reference sequence). CDR3 region: CASSYGGASNQPQHF. The DNA of the CDR3 is TGTGCCAGCAGTTACGGGGGGGCAAGCAATCAGCCCCAGCATTTT.

This chain links TRBV30 with TRBJ2-2; the D gene is possibly TRBD2 (5 bases). V was clipped by 0 bases and J by 9 bases, with 8 bases between them. The CDR3 extends over 12 amino acids. In germline, CDR1 is GTSNPN, CDR2 SVGIG (reference sequence). CDR3 sequence reads: CAWSVGGRELFF. As DNA, the CDR3 is TGTGCCTGGAGTGTAGGAGGACGGGAGCTGTTTTTT.